One sample yielded the 22 T cell receptor beta chains listed below, sequenced in a study of control samples from healthy donors and cancer patients. Clones were read by immunoSEQ multiplex PCR, and TCRdb kept only the in-frame ones, dropping some. In the table there are 80,000 to 100,000 clones, around 88% of which are singletons. Material: blood. These receptors were taken from a young man in good health.

The chain recombines TRBV2 with TRBJ2-3; no clear D gene. Looked up from germline, CDR1 is SNHLY and CDR2 is FYNNEI. This CDR3 has 13 amino acids. V was trimmed by 8 bases and J by 0 bases, leaving 9 bases between them. The CDR3 loop reads CASAPRSTDTQYF. The CDR3 DNA reads TGTGCCAGCGCCCCTCGGAGCACAGATACGCAGTATTTT.

The rearrangement links TRBV5-6 to TRBJ1-1; the match to TRBD1 covers 7 bases. V lost 4 bases to trimming and J lost 4 bases; unmatched junction nucleotides: 10. In germline, CDR1 is SGHDT, CDR2 YYEEEE. This CDR3 spans 15 amino acids. CDR3 in amino acids: CASSRLGGHLTEAFF. The CDR3 DNA sequence: TGTGCCAGCAGCAGACTAGGGGGCCATCTCACTGAAGCTTTCTTT. The full variable domain, completed using reference TRBV5-6 and TRBJ1-1, is DAGVTQSPTHLIKTRGQQVTLRCSPKSGHDTVSWYQQALGQGPQFIFQYYEEEERQRGNFPDRFSGHQFPNYSSELNVNALLLGDSALYLCASSRLGGHLTEAFFGQGTRLTVV.

Concerning this clone itself: Other DNA sequences of this sample code for an identical CDR3. The chain is built from TRBV9 and TRBJ2-1; 7 positions agree with TRBD2. V shed 1 base and J 2 bases; nucleotides not matched to a gene: 3. The CDR3 covers 15 residues. Germline assignment: CDR1 SGDLS and CDR2 YYNGEE. As DNA, the CDR3 is TGTGCCAGCAGCGTATCAAGCGGGGCCTACAATGAGCAGTTCTTC. The encoded protein is CASSVSSGAYNEQFF. The full variable domain, completed using reference TRBV9 and TRBJ2-1, is DSGVTQTPKHLITATGQRVTLRCSPRSGDLSVYWYQQSLDQGLQFLIQYYNGEERAKGNILERFSAQQFPDLHSELNLSSLELGDSALYFCASSVSSGAYNEQFFGPGTRLTVL.

This chain links TRBV27 with TRBJ2-7, with a possible D match to TRBD2 (5 bases). Trimming took 3 bases from V and 2 from J, leaving 11 bases between them. From germline, CDR1 is MNHEY and CDR2 SMNVEV (reference sequence). The CDR3 loop spans 14 amino acids. The CDR3 loop reads CASSFRGGTYEQYF. The CDR3 DNA reads as TGTGCCAGCAGTTTCCGGGGTGGGACCTACGAGCAGTACTTC.

The chain couples TRBV4-1 to TRBJ1-3, with D uncertain. The V gene's germline CDR1 is MGHRA and CDR2 YSYEKL. Trimming left V 1 base short and J 0 bases short, with 13 bases between. This CDR3 comprises 17 residues. The CDR3 bases are TGCGCCAGCAGCCAAGGGAGGCAGACCGCCTCTGGAAACACCATATATTTT. Protein product: CASSQGRQTASGNTIYF.

This sequence joins TRBV24-1 and TRBJ1-1; 7 bases agree with TRBD1. The CDR3 runs 14 residues. Looked up from germline, CDR1 is KGHDR and CDR2 is SFDVKD. Trimming cost V 7 bases and J 4 bases; bases outside gene matches: 8. CDR3 protein: CATRDRAGGTEAFF. The CDR3 DNA follows: TGTGCCACCAGAGACAGGGCAGGGGGCACTGAAGCTTTCTTT.

The chain carries TRBV7-2 and TRBJ2-1; TRBD2 matches at 7 bases. CDR1 is SGHTA, CDR2 FQGNSA, per germline. There are 14 residues in the CDR3. V dropped 2 bases and J dropped 7; count of bases not matched to a gene: 5. The CDR3 DNA reads as TGTGCCAGCAGCTTAACGGGAGGTAGAAATGAGCAGTTCTTC. Protein product: CASSLTGGRNEQFF. Full variable domain (outside the CDR3, taken from reference TRBV7-2 and TRBJ2-1): GAGVSQSPSNKVTEKGKDVELRCDPISGHTALYWYRQSLGQGLEFLIYFQGNSAPDKSGLPSDRFSAERTGGSVSTLTIQRTQQEDSAVYLCASSLTGGRNEQFFGPGTRLTVL.

The rearrangement joins TRBV29-1 to TRBJ2-1; D not resolved. This CDR3 comprises 13 residues. Germline CDR1 SQVTM, CDR2 ANQGSEA. The V and J ends lost 5 bases and 0 bases respectively, with 8 bases between them. Here the CDR3 reads CSVMAVSYNEQFF. The CDR3 DNA is TGCAGCGTTATGGCAGTCTCCTACAATGAGCAGTTCTTC.

The chain employs TRBV11-1 and TRBJ2-7, with TRBD1 matching over 7 bases. The CDR3 runs to 13 residues. The junction had 10 bases not matched to a gene; V was cut back by 11 bases and J by 3 bases. Germline-derived CDR1 and CDR2 are SGHAT and FQDESV (reference sequence). The CDR3, as DNA: TGTGCCTCCAAGGGGACAGCGATCTACGAGCAGTACTTC. Residues: CASKGTAIYEQYF. Filled out from reference TRBV11-1 and TRBJ2-7, the complete variable domain reads EAEVAQSPRYKITEKSQAVAFWCDPISGHATLYWYRQILGQGPELLVQFQDESVVDDSQLPKDRFSAERLKGVDSTLKIQPAELGDSAMYLCASKGTAIYEQYFGPGTRLTVT.

This chain uses TRBV5-1 with TRBJ2-5, with D unresolved. CDR1 and CDR2 from the germline V gene are SGHRS and YFSETQ. This CDR3 has 11 residues. The ends were cut back, 6 bases at V and 1 base at J, with 4 bases in the middle. The CDR3 here is CASTLQETQYF. Written as DNA, the CDR3 is TGCGCCAGCACCCTCCAAGAGACCCAGTACTTC.

This clone was observed a few times. The V and J genes are TRBV27 and TRBJ1-5, with a weak D call TRBD1 (5 bases). Germline V gene sequence: CDR1 MNHEY, CDR2 SMNVEV (reference sequence). The CDR3 is made up of 13 amino acids. The V and J ends lost 2 bases and 7 bases respectively, with 9 bases between them. The CDR3 loop is CASSLRGRQPQHF. Here the CDR3 DNA reads TGTGCCAGCAGTTTAAGGGGCCGCCAGCCCCAGCATTTT.

The CDR3 DNA sequence: TGTGCCACCAGTGAAGCGGGGTTCTATGGCTACACCTTC. Protein: CATSEAGFYGYTF. The V gene is TRBV24-1, the J gene TRBJ1-2; no clear D gene. The germline gives CDR1 KGHDR, CDR2 SFDVKD. The V end lost 4 bases, the J end lost 4 bases, and 9 bases lay between the germline ends. This CDR3 has 13 residues.

The rearrangement uses TRBV6-4 and TRBJ2-1; TRBD2 matches at 14 bases. The V and J ends lost 0 bases and 0 bases, in that order; junction bases with no gene match: 4. Germline CDR1 is MRHNA and CDR2 is SNTAGT. CDR3 length: 19 amino acids. The DNA for the CDR3 is TGTGCCAGCAGTGACTCGGGACTAGCGGGAGTAACCTCCTACAATGAGCAGTTCTTC. It specifies CASSDSGLAGVTSYNEQFF.

This sequence joins TRBV30 and TRBJ2-7; D not resolved. Trimming took 3 bases from V and 4 from J, leaving 13 bases between them. The CDR3 spans 13 residues. CDR1 and CDR2 (germline): GTSNPN, SVGIG (reference sequence). The CDR3 sequence: CAWSRSNRYEQYF. As DNA, the CDR3 is TGTGCCTGGAGCCGGTCCAACCGGTACGAGCAGTACTTC.

The chain couples TRBV19 to TRBJ2-1; 9 bases map to TRBD2. From germline, CDR1 is LNHDA and CDR2 SQIVND (reference sequence). V shed 2 bases, J shed 6 bases, and the junction held 5 bases outside the gene matches. The length of the CDR3 is 15 residues. The CDR3 region is CASSISSGVPNEQFF. The CDR3 DNA sequence: TGTGCCAGTAGTATATCTAGCGGGGTCCCCAATGAGCAGTTCTTC.

J is TRBJ2-1 and V is TRBV19; D gene unclear. CDR3 length equals 13 residues. V lost 1 base and J lost 6, with 7 bases in between. Germline CDR1 LNHDA, CDR2 SQIVND (reference sequence). CDR3 amino acids: CASSIVLGNEQFF. CDR3 bases: TGTGCCAGTAGTATAGTGCTAGGCAATGAGCAGTTCTTC.

V and J are TRBV5-4 and TRBJ2-7, with 11 bases that match TRBD1. The CDR3 contains 14 residues. Germline CDR1 is SGHNT and CDR2 is YYREEE (reference sequence). Unmatched junction bases numbered 4, after V lost 4 bases and J lost 4 bases. The CDR3 DNA is TGTGCCAGCAGCGTGGGACAGGGGGAGTACGAGCAGTACTTC. Protein: CASSVGQGEYEQYF.

The sample holds a few counts of this clone. This chain joins TRBV15 and TRBJ1-5; D is undetermined. Trimming left V 6 bases short and J 3 bases short, with 9 bases between. Germline values: CDR1 LNHNV, CDR2 YYDKDF (reference sequence). The length of the CDR3 is 13 residues. CDR3 bases: TGTGCCACCAGTTTGGCAGCCAATCAGCCCCAGCATTTT. This codes for CATSLAANQPQHF.

In this sample, this clone turned up once. This sequence joins TRBV5-8 and TRBJ2-1; TRBD1 is a possible D gene (5 bases). Germline V CDR1 and CDR2: SGHTS, YDEGEE. The CDR3 sequence is 15 residues long. Trimming removed 3 bases at V and 0 bases at J, with 10 bases between. CDR3 sequence: CASSWTPSSYNEQFF. CDR3 DNA: TGTGCCAGCAGCTGGACACCGAGCTCCTACAATGAGCAGTTCTTC.

Only one count was recorded for this clone. V gene TRBV3-1 (or the pseudogene TRBV3-2) combines with J gene TRBJ2-7; TRBD2 matches at 7 bases. This CDR3 is built from 15 residues. V lost 5 bases and J lost 6; bases outside the gene matches: 13. Germline V gene lookup returns CDR1 LGHDT and CDR2 YNNKEL (reference sequence). DNA for the CDR3: TGTGCCAGCAGCTGGGGAATAGCGGGTTCAGGCGAGCAGTACTTC. This gives the protein CASSWGIAGSGEQYF.

The chain employs TRBV7-2 and TRBJ2-5; D may be TRBD1 (6 bases). Trimming removed 2 bases at V and 5 bases at J, with 12 bases between. Germline V lookup: CDR1 SGHTA, CDR2 FQGNSA. This CDR3 has 14 amino acids. CDR3 sequence reads: CASSLTGLRETQYF. As DNA, the CDR3 is TGTGCCAGCAGCTTAACAGGGTTAAGGGAGACCCAGTACTTC.

In DNA, the CDR3 is TGTGCCAGCAGTGCCCGACAGGGGGGTAGCACCGGGGAGCTGTTTTTT. It specifies CASSARQGGSTGELFF. This chain links TRBV6-1 with TRBJ2-2; TRBD1 agrees at 9 bases. Per the germline V gene, CDR1 is MNHNS and CDR2 is SASEGT. The CDR3 extends over 16 amino acids. The V and J ends lost 4 bases and 4 bases, in that order; junction bases with no gene match: 7.